This T cell receptor beta chain comes out of a study of regulatory T cells in long-lasting Graves disease (dated by TCRdb to the early 2020s). With respect to the entire study: In the newly diagnosed Graves' disease group, patients had been taking antithyroid drugs for less than 3 months. Peripheral blood TCR sequencing and RNA sequencing compared persistent Graves' disease patients with newly diagnosed Graves' disease patients. The study took place in China and was registered as a clinical trial. TCR sequencing covered around 13 persistent and approximately 20 newly diagnosed Graves' disease patients, about 35 samples in total.

Study-wide conclusions, independent of this receptor: Persistent Graves' disease patients showed lower TCR Shannon entropy and fewer highly expanded clones than newly diagnosed patients, suggesting clonal expansion. The small sample size was acknowledged by the authors as a limitation that may reduce accuracy. Sequencing and analysis were limited to the TCR beta chain. Peripheral blood alone was examined, since thyroid tissue, which constituted the primary lesion, could not be accessed. Persistent disease showed preferential use of TRBV28, TRBJ1-2 and TRBJ2-5, whereas newly diagnosed disease favored TRBV20-1 and TRBJ2-1. Patients with persistent disease shared more public clonotypes (under 3,000) than newly diagnosed patients did (966).

Receptor amplification or capture employed multiplex PCR. Sequencing instrument: Illumina HiSeq 4000. To build TCR beta libraries, CDR3 regions were amplified by Arm-PCR using iRepertoire HTBI primers. Gel purification was performed on PCR products prior to sequencing. The published analysis was carried out like this. Gene usage analysis of CDR3 amino acid clonotypes relied on the approximately 62 TRBV and 13 to 15 TRBJ segments identified across samples. COPE and FqMerger were used to merge the filtered high-quality paired reads into contigs. BLAST was used to align contigs to IMGT TRBV, TRBD and TRBJ reference genes, and CDR3 was defined according to IMGT. Highly expanded clones were defined as clonotypes with a frequency above 0.1%. Shannon entropy was used to measure repertoire diversity, and the Gini coefficient was used to measure V-J evenness. Clonotypes shared by more than one individual were considered public. In-frame beta chains were kept once TCRdb had trimmed the public reads at Q25 with fastp and called clones with MiXCR. Merged by CDR3 protein, the rows form single entries marked with the most common genes and DNA. The V and J calls come from TCRdb's annotation, not from the publication. This sample gives 200,000 to 250,000 distinct CDR3 sequences in total; roughly 19% of them show up just once. The leading ten clones occupy 10% to 15% of the sample.

As to this clonotype: Its recognized antigen is unknown. A far bigger clonotype differs at one base, so this is likely a read error.

Sequences MNHEY (CDR1) and SVGEGT (CDR2) are obtained from the germline V gene. V and J are truncated by 8 bases and 2 bases respectively, leaving an intervening sequence of 15 bases. Spanning cysteine to phenylalanine, the CDR3 consists of 14 amino acids. Kept here is only the CDR3 DNA, which spans 42 bases and is read in frame from base 1. The time point label of this sample denotes: newly diagnosed GD, antithyroid drugs for less than 3 months. For both TCR sequencing and RNA sequencing, RNA was extracted from PBMCs using TRIzol. Graves' disease was diagnosed according to American Thyroid Association guidelines. Patients for the study were recruited at an endocrinology department in Xi'an, China. From each patient, 8 to 10 milliliters of peripheral blood was collected into an EDTA anticoagulant tube. Ficoll Paque Plus density gradient separation was used to isolate PBMCs, and no additional T cell sorting was done. An Agilent 2100 Bioanalyzer and agarose gel were used to check RNA quality, and a NanoDrop 2000 was used to measure RNA concentration.

Another study also made use of these data, one on T cells in Graves' hyperthyroidism and ophthalmopathy. Taken from the second paper: Stable Graves' hyperthyroidism was defined as the absence of progression to ophthalmopathy over 18 months of follow-up. The hyperthyroidism patients were between 18 and 65 years old and newly diagnosed, with a disease duration of less than 2 months. Any patient with an uncontrolled infection, another autoimmune disease, pregnancy or lactation was excluded. Diagnoses were established on the basis of clinical symptoms, serum thyroxine and TRAb, thyroid ultrasound, and orbital computed tomography. For the first round of RT-PCR on the TCR CDR3, the HTBI primer set was used together with the Qiagen OneStep RT-PCR kit. Most expanded thyroid clonotypes (frequency above 0.001) were also detected in blood, a finding suggesting that blood repertoires may reflect thyroid immune responses. A 13 V-J signature model separated ophthalmopathy from stable hyperthyroidism, with approximately 86% sensitivity and 81.08% specificity in cross-validation and 80%/75% in testing. During validation, the model predicted progression to ophthalmopathy a median of about 6.3 months ahead of onset, with almost 71% sensitivity and about 75% specificity. To identify TCR V-J signatures that set the groups apart, the researchers used a discovery cohort of more than 95 patients, made up of 40 to 45 with Graves' ophthalmopathy and approximately 57 with stable Graves' hyperthyroidism. Prospective prediction of ophthalmopathy was tested in an independent validation cohort consisting of 18 to 20 hyperthyroidism patients and around 17 patients who later progressed to ophthalmopathy. The 75 to 100 discovery patients were randomly divided into training and test sets at a 7:3 ratio. In roughly six Graves' hyperthyroidism patients, the study also compared T-cell repertoires from thyroid tissue with T-cell repertoires from blood. Once sampling was done, hyperthyroidism patients were given methimazole at a starting dose of 30 mg daily, whereas ophthalmopathy patients were given high-dose intravenous methylprednisolone. A second multiplex PCR round built the libraries, followed by size selection and purification. Libraries were sequenced paired-end with 100 bp reads on an Illumina HiSeq2000. SOAPnuke was used to process the raw data, throwing out any read that contained adapters or uncalled bases, had a mean Phred below 15, or lacked an exact constant-primer or identifier match. COPE v1.2.5 was used to merge the high-quality paired reads, and each unique nucleotide sequence was defined as a clonotype. MiTCR v1.1 was used to align clonotypes to the IMGT TRBV, TRBD and TRBJ reference segments. The analysis was restricted to V-J combinations with a frequency above 0.0001, which together covered 99.2% of the repertoires. The TCS score was defined as F50 (clonal expansion) divided by E x V (chaos), with BLOSUM62-based TCRdist calculated between CDR3 peptides within each V-J. Welch's t-statistics and random forest reduced around 510 V-J features to about 12, which were used in a naive Bayes classifier (R e1071). Sample size was not statistically predetermined, and blinding of investigators to group allocation was not performed. According to the paper, TCR Vbeta CDR3 sequencing was carried out on 135 peripheral blood samples, which came from 40 to 45 ophthalmopathy, fewer than 80 hyperthyroidism and roughly 17 progressor patients.

Recombination linked TRBV6-2 or TRBV6-3 to TRBJ1-1, with no reliable assignment of the D segment. This TCR derives from a woman aged 25 to 45 with Graves disease. Donor details come from another sample of the same person, matched by shared clones. This specimen consisted of peripheral blood mononuclear cells (PBMCs), obtained at new diagnosis, from a patient treated with antithyroid drugs. The DNA sequence reads TGTGCCAGCGGGTATCAACAGAGTAACACTGAAGCTTTCTTT. This is translated as CASGYQQSNTEAFF.